This note documents a single T cell receptor beta chain sequence. Its antigen remains undetermined. No base qualities exist here, and no much larger clone lies one base off it. Trimming costs V 6 bases and J 5 bases, and their ends lie 17 bases apart. The CDR3 measures 15 amino acids from cysteine to phenylalanine. The sequence is cut down to CDR3 DNA, 45 bases in frame from base 1. Looking up the germline V gene (reference sequence) yields CDR1 LNHDA and CDR2 SQIVND. This record belongs to a study of T cells in tumors and immune-related adverse events (dated by TCRdb to about 2021). This sample's treatment or condition label indicates: nivolumab (PD-1 blockade) given before sampling. The DNeasy Blood and Tissue Kit was used to extract DNA from formalin-fixed paraffin-embedded specimens. The immunoSEQ assay was used to amplify and sequence the TCR beta locus, producing bulk TCR Vbeta CDR3 data. The study's processing was this. Non-productive CDR3s, sequences shorter than 7 amino acids, and those not starting with C or ending with F/W were excluded. Analysis was limited to specimens with at least 1000 reads, and clonotypes were defined at the amino acid level. To compute clonality, Pielou's evenness was subtracted from 1. Library sizes were equalized by abundance-weighted random subsampling with replacement, which was repeated 100 times so that 95% confidence intervals could be reported. The Morisita overlap index was used to quantify repertoire overlap, and the top 40 clones in each specimen were examined for overlap with the irAE. In its TCRdb copy, this immuneACCESS table keeps in-frame sequences only and misses some clones. Where compared with another copy, unresolved V genes explain less than half of these, and the others have no known cause. That table gives V, J and clone size, and the DNA gave D and trimming. Across this sample there are approximately 8,300 clones, with 94% seen only once. The ten largest clones capture about 2.4% of the sample.

The chain is made from TRBV19 and TRBJ2-1; TRBD1 might be the D gene, on 5 matching bases. Here the sequenced sample was lymph node tissue, taken from a patient treated with anti-PD-1 therapy. The receptor was isolated from a female donor with metastatic renal cell carcinoma. CDR3 region: CASSPDKGPHNEQFF. The nucleotides read TGTGCCAGTAGCCCGGACAAGGGTCCCCACAATGAGCAGTTCTTC.